This TCR beta chain emerged from a study of T-cell memory formation after mild COVID-19. Study as a whole: Largely donor-specific TCR clusters were found.

5'RACE primed at constant segments yielded TCR alpha and TCR beta cDNA libraries bearing sample barcodes and UMIs. MiXCR, applied by TCRdb to the 5' RACE reads, yields one record per CDR3 protein. The repertoire holds around 320,000 distinct CDR3 sequences, with roughly 13% as singletons. Overall study results and limits: The pre-infection memory compartment contained some responding clones, suggesting cross-reactive memory joined.

Notes on this clonotype: Its cognate antigen is unknown. A junction end diverges from the germline sequence, so it may reflect a read error.

The CDR3 sequence is 14 residues long. Germline V gives CDR1 SGHRS, CDR2 YFSETQ. The chain has TRBV5-1 and TRBJ2-7, with D unclear. This TCR derives from a man aged 18 to 29 who had mild COVID-19 (a few samples of this study predate the infection). Cell type and time point are not known. The specimen sequenced was PBMCs or a T cell subset sorted from them (not recorded which). In DNA, the CDR3 is TGCTCCAGCAGCTTGGAACAGCCCCTCTACGAGCAGTACTTC. Its translation is CSSSLEQPLYEQYF. Variable domain in full (rest from reference TRBV5-1 and TRBJ2-7): KAGVTQTPRYLIKTRGQQVTLSCSPISGHRSVSWYQQTPGQGLQFLFEYFSETQRNKGNFPGRFSGRQFSNSRSEMNVSTLELGDSALYLCSSSLEQPLYEQYFGPGTRLTVT.